This T cell receptor (beta chain) stems from a study of blood T cell repertoires in COVID-19. Whole-study context: COVID-19 samples from acute and convalescent phases originated in the United States, Italy and Spain.

Looked up from germline, CDR1 is SGDLS and CDR2 is YYNGEE. V lost 4 bases to trimming and J lost 4 bases, with 14 bases between them. The CDR3 totals 15 residues. This clone was counted once. Some clones are missing from TCRdb's copy, which holds only in-frame ones; the method was immunoSEQ multiplex PCR. Of some 93,000 clones listed, approximately 84% are singletons. The sample was peripheral blood. This receptor was taken from a man in his 70s with acute or convalescent COVID-19. This rearrangement joins TRBV9 to TRBJ1-4, with D possibly being TRBD1 (6 bases). The CDR3 protein is CASSKRTVSNEKLFF. In DNA, the CDR3 is TGTGCCAGCAGCAAACGGACAGTGAGTAATGAAAAACTGTTTTTT. The whole variable domain, filled in from reference TRBV9 and TRBJ1-4, reads DSGVTQTPKHLITATGQRVTLRCSPRSGDLSVYWYQQSLDQGLQFLIQYYNGEERAKGNILERFSAQQFPDLHSELNLSSLELGDSALYFCASSKRTVSNEKLFFGSGTQLSVL.